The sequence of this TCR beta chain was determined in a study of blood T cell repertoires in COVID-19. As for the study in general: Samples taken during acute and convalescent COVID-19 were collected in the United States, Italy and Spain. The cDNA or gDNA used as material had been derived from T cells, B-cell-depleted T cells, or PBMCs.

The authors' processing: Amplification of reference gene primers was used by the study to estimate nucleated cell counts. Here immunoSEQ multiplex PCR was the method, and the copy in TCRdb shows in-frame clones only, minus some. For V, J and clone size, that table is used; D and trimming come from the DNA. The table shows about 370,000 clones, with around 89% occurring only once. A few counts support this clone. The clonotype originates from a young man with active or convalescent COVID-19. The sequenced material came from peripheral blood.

This CDR3 is CASSTIQGSEQFF. The CDR3 coding sequence is TGTGCCAGCTCAACAATACAGGGGAGTGAGCAGTTCTTC. This chain uses TRBV18 with TRBJ2-1; 7 nucleotides line up with TRBD1. J was trimmed by 9 bases and V by 5 bases; bases with no gene match: 7. Germline-derived CDR1 and CDR2 are KGHSH and LQKENI. The CDR3 is 13 residues long.